The 21 T cell receptor beta chains listed next were all sequenced from one sample in a study of blood T cell repertoires in COVID-19. The data were produced by immunoSEQ multiplex PCR, yet TCRdb's version contains in-frame clones alone and is incomplete. The sample lists 120,000 or so clones, approximately 90% occurring once. The sequenced sample consisted of peripheral blood. All receptors derive from a woman between 45 and 60 years old with acute or convalescent COVID-19.

This chain uses TRBV7-2 with TRBJ1-4, with 10 bases fitting TRBD1. With V trimmed by 0 bases and J by 8 bases, 6 bases remained unmatched. The CDR3 is 16 amino acids. Germline CDR1 reads SGHTA; CDR2 reads FQGNSA. CDR3 loop: CASSLASTGGFEKLFF. The CDR3 region has the DNA TGTGCCAGCAGCTTAGCCTCGACAGGGGGCTTCGAAAAACTGTTTTTT.

The chain links TRBV7-8 to TRBJ1-1; 10 nucleotides align to TRBD1. J gave up 8 bases and V 5 bases, and 14 bases lay outside the gene matches. This CDR3 has 16 amino acids. CDR1 and CDR2 (germline): SGHVS, FQNEAQ. This chain's CDR3 is CASSLGAGTGVLEAFF. CDR3 sequence (DNA): TGTGCCAGCAGCCTCGGTGCCGGGACAGGGGTATTAGAAGCTTTCTTT.

The chain is built from TRBV7-2 and TRBJ2-1, with 16 bases aligning to TRBD2. Germline V lookup: CDR1 SGHTA, CDR2 FQGNSA. The CDR3 is made up of 18 amino acids. V trimming: 5 bases; J trimming: 7 bases; junction bases outside the gene matches: 11. CDR3 sequence: CASSPPGLAGGPGNEQFF. The DNA of the CDR3 is TGTGCCAGCAGCCCCCCGGGACTAGCGGGAGGGCCGGGAAATGAGCAGTTCTTC.

This chain connects TRBV7-2 to TRBJ1-6; TRBD1 matches at 8 bases. This CDR3 spans 16 amino acids. The V gene's germline CDR1 is SGHTA and CDR2 FQGNSA. V shed 4 bases and J 7 bases; nucleotides not matched to a gene: 9. CDR3 DNA sequence: TGTGCCAGCAGCTCCCGGACAGGGAGAGGGAATTCACCCCTCCACTTT. Protein: CASSSRTGRGNSPLHF.

This clone was observed a single time. This chain uses TRBV11-2 with TRBJ2-7, with D possibly being TRBD1 (5 bases). The CDR3 extends over 14 amino acids. The ends were cut back, 3 bases at V and 0 bases at J, with 9 bases in the middle. Germline V gene lookup returns CDR1 SGHAT and CDR2 FQNNGV. This CDR3 reads CASSFQGSSYEQYF. CDR3 sequence (DNA): TGTGCCAGCAGCTTCCAGGGCTCCTCCTACGAGCAGTACTTC.

This clone has only a few counts. The chain combines TRBV29-1 with TRBJ2-3, with D maybe TRBD2 (7 bases). CDR3 size: 14 residues. Trimming stripped 7 bases from V and 6 bases from J, with 20 bases between. Germline CDR1 SQVTM, CDR2 ANQGSEA. The CDR3 is CSAEGGRGLDTQYF. CDR3 nucleotide sequence: TGCAGCGCAGAGGGGGGGCGAGGTTTGGATACGCAGTATTTT.

The chain has TRBV19 and TRBJ2-7; TRBD2 matches 8 bases. After removal of 0 bases from V and 3 bases from J, the junction contained 10 bases not matched to a gene. The CDR3 spans 17 residues. Per germline, CDR1 LNHDA and CDR2 SQIVND (reference sequence). CDR3 amino acids: CASSIEVGGADYYEQYF. The CDR3 nucleotides are TGTGCCAGTAGTATAGAGGTCGGGGGGGCCGATTACTACGAGCAGTACTTC.

J is TRBJ1-2 and V is TRBV18, with TRBD1 identical over 12 bases. This CDR3 is built from 14 residues. V gave up 8 bases and J gave up 6 bases; unmatched junction bases: 7. Germline V gene data show CDR1 as KGHSH and CDR2 as LQKENI. The CDR3 nucleotides are TGTGCCAGCGCTCCGGGACAGGGGGCGGATGGCTACACCTTC. As protein: CASAPGQGADGYTF.

The chain employs TRBV11-2 and TRBJ1-2; no definite D call. The CDR3 extends over 13 amino acids. V was trimmed by 1 base and J by 7 bases, leaving 10 bases between them. Germline loops: CDR1 SGHAT, CDR2 FQNNGV. The CDR3 region has the DNA TGTGCCAGCAGCTTAGCGGCTGGAGGTGGCTACACCTTC. It translates to CASSLAAGGGYTF. The full variable domain, its missing parts supplied by reference TRBV11-2 and TRBJ1-2, is EAGVAQSPRYKIIEKRQSVAFWCNPISGHATLYWYQQILGQGPKLLIQFQNNGVVDDSQLPKDRFSAERLKGVDSTLKIQPAKLEDSAVYLCASSLAAGGGYTFGSGTRLTVV.

Written as DNA, the CDR3 is TGTGCCAGCAGTTTACCGGGACAGCCAAGCCAGACCTTC. Encoded protein: CASSLPGQPSQTF. This chain joins TRBV27 and TRBJ1-2; 7 bases fit TRBD1. This CDR3 spans 13 amino acids. V dropped 2 bases and J dropped 14; count of bases not matched to a gene: 11. Per the germline V gene, CDR1 is MNHEY and CDR2 is SMNVEV (reference sequence).

The chain employs TRBV5-1 and TRBJ1-2; tentatively, D is TRBD1 (5 bases). This CDR3 region has 13 residues. Germline CDR1 reads SGHRS; CDR2 reads YFSETQ. With 4 bases removed from V and 8 bases from J, the gap between germline ends came to 15 bases. CDR3 sequence (DNA): TGCGCCAGCAGCCCCCCTGGGGCGATGGGCTACACCTTC. Translation: CASSPPGAMGYTF.

This chain uses TRBV6-6 with TRBJ1-6; 7 nucleotides match TRBD1. With 5 bases clipped from V and 9 bases from J, the junction kept 16 bases outside the gene matches. From germline, CDR1 is MNHNY and CDR2 SVGAGI (reference sequence). The CDR3 covers 17 residues. The CDR3 DNA follows: TGTGCCAGCAGTCGAGCTTCGTTGACAGGGATGAGTTCACCCCTCCACTTT. Protein sequence: CASSRASLTGMSSPLHF.

The rearrangement links TRBV6-5 to TRBJ1-5; 9 bases are shared with TRBD1. In germline, CDR1 is MNHEY, CDR2 SVGAGI. CDR3 size: 15 residues. Trimming removed 6 bases from V and 3 bases from J; junction bases left unmatched: 6. CDR3 protein: CASRATGGTNQPQHF. The CDR3 DNA is TGTGCCAGCAGGGCGACAGGGGGAACCAATCAGCCCCAGCATTTT.

The chain links TRBV15 to TRBJ1-1, with 9 bases identical to TRBD1. This CDR3 region has 16 residues. V lost 2 bases, J lost 1 base, and 5 bases stayed unmatched. Germline V CDR1 and CDR2: LNHNV, YYDKDF (reference sequence). In nucleotides, the CDR3 is TGTGCCACCAGCAGACAGGGACAGGGTCGGAACACTGAAGCTTTCTTT. The encoded protein is CATSRQGQGRNTEAFF.

DNA of the CDR3: TGTGCCAGCAGCAGAAACTCTGGAAACACCATATATTTT. Translation gives CASSRNSGNTIYF. The chain uses TRBV12-3 or TRBV12-4 and TRBJ1-3, with unresolved D. The V end lost 6 bases, the J end lost 0 bases, and 6 bases lay between the germline ends. The CDR3 has 13 amino acids.

The chain joins TRBV13 to TRBJ2-3; TRBD2 agrees at 10 bases. Germline V gene data show CDR1 as PRHDT and CDR2 as FYEKMQ (reference sequence). After removal of 0 bases from V and 3 bases from J, the junction contained 0 bases not matched to a gene. The CDR3 is 15 residues long. CDR3 amino acids: CASSLGAGGTDTQYF. In DNA, the CDR3 is TGTGCCAGCAGCTTAGGAGCGGGGGGGACAGATACGCAGTATTTT.

V gene TRBV11-2 combines with J gene TRBJ2-3; TRBD2 might be the D (6 bases). Germline V lookup: CDR1 SGHAT, CDR2 FQNNGV. This CDR3 is built from 15 residues. Trimming stripped 5 bases from V and 2 bases from J, with 14 bases between. The CDR3, as DNA: TGTGCCAGCAGCCCCATAGGGACTTACACAGATACGCAGTATTTT. This encodes CASSPIGTYTDTQYF.

This chain connects TRBV5-3 to TRBJ2-7, with a weak D call TRBD1 (6 bases). TRBV5-3 is an ORF for which the function is uncertain. CDR3 size: 13 residues. V was clipped by 4 bases and J by 2 bases, with 10 bases between them. The CDR3 DNA reads as TGTGCCAGAAGCCCCGGGACACCCTACGAGCAGTACTTC. Translated: CARSPGTPYEQYF.

The V call is TRBV7-8, the J call TRBJ1-1, with TRBD1 identical over 7 bases. Per the germline V gene, CDR1 is SGHVS and CDR2 is FQNEAQ. With V trimmed by 5 bases and J by 1 base, 13 bases remained unmatched. The CDR3 has 17 amino acids. CDR3: CASSQQVTGVGNTEAFF. CDR3 bases: TGTGCCAGCAGCCAACAAGTAACAGGGGTTGGGAACACTGAAGCTTTCTTT.

This clone has only one observation. V and J are TRBV24-1 and TRBJ2-2, with 7 bases matching TRBD1. This CDR3 comprises 19 residues. Germline CDR1 reads KGHDR; CDR2 reads SFDVKD. J gave up 4 bases and V 7 bases, and 20 bases lay outside the gene matches. Here the CDR3 DNA reads TGTGCCACCAGGCCGGGCCCGGGACAGTTAGCAGGAAGCACCGGGGAGCTGTTTTTT. Protein product: CATRPGPGQLAGSTGELFF.

This clone was seen once. The chain joins TRBV7-8 to TRBJ2-3, with TRBD1 matching over 7 bases. The ends lost 2 bases at V and 3 bases at J; junction bases unmatched: 11. The CDR3 totals 17 residues. Germline-derived CDR1 and CDR2 are SGHVS and FQNEAQ. This chain's CDR3 is CASSLSGRGNLTDTQYF. For the CDR3, the DNA is TGTGCCAGCAGCTTATCAGGCAGGGGGAACTTAACAGATACGCAGTATTTT. The full variable domain, with the rest looked up from reference TRBV7-8 and TRBJ2-3, is GAGVSQSPRYKVAKRGQDVALRCDPISGHVSLFWYQQALGQGPEFLTYFQNEAQLDKSGLPSDRFFAERPEGSVSTLKIQRTQQEDSAVYLCASSLSGRGNLTDTQYFGPGTRLTVL.